These 25 T cell receptor beta chains originate from one sample sequenced in a study of CD8 T cells in ankylosing spondylitis. TCRdb recomputed calls from the 5' RACE reads with MiXCR, one row per CDR3 protein. The repertoire holds around 430,000 distinct CDR3 sequences, with roughly 18% as singletons. Overall study findings and caveats: What appeared characteristic of ankylosing spondylitis blood was a TCR beta motif of eight or nine highly homologous variants.

Their antigens remain unidentified. The sequenced sample was blood, either unsorted or a sorted T cell fraction (not recorded which). The receptor source for this set is a male donor with ankylosing spondylitis.

Here the CDR3 DNA reads TGTGCCAGCAGTTACGACAGTCCCTCTGGAAACACCATATATTTT. Translated, it gives CASSYDSPSGNTIYF. The chain couples TRBV6-5 to TRBJ1-3; D might be TRBD1 (5 bases). V lost 2 bases and J 0 bases, leaving 8 bases between the germline ends. Germline V lookup: CDR1 MNHEY, CDR2 SVGAGI. There are 15 residues in the CDR3.

This clonotype was seen a few times. This chain links TRBV7-2 with TRBJ1-1, with 7 bases aligning to TRBD1. J lost 6 bases, V lost 1 base, and 14 bases had no gene match. The CDR3 has 17 amino acids. Germline CDR1 and CDR2: SGHTA and FQGNSA. CDR3 DNA sequence: TGTGCCAGCAGCTTAGGCTCGACAGGGCGTTCGGTCTCTGAAGCTTTCTTT. This codes for CASSLGSTGRSVSEAFF.

V is TRBV4-1 and J is TRBJ2-3, with 9 bases matching TRBD2. J was trimmed by 5 bases and V by 1 base; bases with no gene match: 7. CDR3 size: 16 residues. Germline values: CDR1 MGHRA, CDR2 YSYEKL. CDR3 nucleotides: TGCGCCAGCAGCCAAGTCCTGGCGGGGGGGCGAGATACGCAGTATTTT. This sequence encodes CASSQVLAGGRDTQYF.

The J gene is TRBJ1-5, the V gene TRBV12-3 or TRBV12-4; tentatively, D is TRBD1 (5 bases). The CDR3 runs to 13 residues. The V end lost 6 bases, the J end lost 6 bases, and 12 bases lay between the germline ends. CDR3 DNA sequence: TGTGCCAGCAGGGCCGGGGGTGTTCAGCCCCAGCATTTT. This translates into CASRAGGVQPQHF.

This chain links TRBV7-2 with TRBJ2-3; 13 bases are shared with TRBD2. V lost 3 bases and J lost 5; bases outside the gene matches: 5. The CDR3 is 16 residues long. Germline V gene data show CDR1 as SGHTA and CDR2 as FQGNSA. CDR3 in amino acids: CASSFRLAGGRDTQYF. The CDR3 DNA is TGTGCCAGCAGCTTTCGACTAGCGGGAGGTCGAGATACGCAGTATTTT.

The chain employs TRBV29-1 and TRBJ2-5; 10 positions agree with TRBD1. V trimming: 4 bases; J trimming: 3 bases; junction bases outside the gene matches: 5. Germline loops: CDR1 SQVTM, CDR2 ANQGSEA. This CDR3 is 14 amino acids long. CDR3 sequence (DNA): TGCAGCGTTGTGCTGGGACAGGGGAAAGAGACCCAGTACTTC. It is translated as CSVVLGQGKETQYF.

This clonotype was counted between two and nine times. The rearrangement links TRBV30 to TRBJ2-3; a weak D match, TRBD1 (5 bases). V lost 4 bases and J lost 5, with 13 bases in between. This CDR3 has 13 residues. Germline lookup yields CDR1 GTSNPN and CDR2 SVGIG (reference sequence). The DNA of the CDR3 is TGTGCCTGGACAGGGTGGGCCCAAGATACGCAGTATTTT. Translated: CAWTGWAQDTQYF. The variable domain in full, completed from reference TRBV30 and TRBJ2-3, reads SQTIHQWPATLVQPVGSPLSLECTVEGTSNPNLYWYRQAAGRGLQLLFYSVGIGQISSEVPQNLSASRPQDRQFILSSKKLLLSDSGFYLCAWTGWAQDTQYFGPGTRLTVL.

The chain has TRBV10-3 and TRBJ1-6; possible D gene TRBD1, 5 bases. The germline gives CDR1 ENHRY, CDR2 SYGVKD. This CDR3 contains 15 residues. V shed 1 base and J shed 3 bases, with 7 bases lying between them. CDR3 bases: TGTGCCATCAGTGAGTGGGGCAGCTATAATTCACCCCTCCACTTT. It yields the protein CAISEWGSYNSPLHF.

In this sample, this clonotype turned up a few times. The chain uses TRBV5-1 and TRBJ1-5; D might be TRBD1 (6 bases). Germline V gene sequence: CDR1 SGHRS, CDR2 YFSETQ. The CDR3 is 15 amino acids. Trimming took off 5 bases at V and 1 base at J, with 13 bases between the two ends. The CDR3 nucleotides read TGCGCCAGCAGGCAGGGGACCTCGAGCAATCAGCCCCAGCATTTT. Residues: CASRQGTSSNQPQHF.

V and J are TRBV20-1 and TRBJ2-1; 8 bases fit TRBD2. The length of the CDR3 is 16 residues. V shed 0 bases, J shed 2 bases, and the junction held 6 bases outside the gene matches. CDR1 DFQATT and CDR2 SNEGSKA come from the germline V gene (reference sequence). This chain's CDR3 is CSARDPSGRAYNEQFF. In DNA form, the CDR3 reads TGCAGTGCTAGAGATCCCAGCGGGAGAGCCTACAATGAGCAGTTCTTC.

The CDR3 here is CSASVPTSGSYEQYF. The CDR3 DNA follows: TGCAGTGCTAGCGTCCCGACTAGCGGGAGCTACGAGCAGTACTTC. V usage is TRBV20-1 and J usage is TRBJ2-7; TRBD2 agrees at 12 bases. Germline CDR1 and CDR2: DFQATT and SNEGSKA (reference sequence). CDR3 length equals 15 residues. V lost 3 bases and J lost 3; bases outside the gene matches: 6.

The chain uses TRBV28 and TRBJ1-1, with D maybe TRBD1 (6 bases). This CDR3 comprises 14 residues. Germline CDR1 and CDR2: MDHEN and SYDVKM. Trimming took 6 bases from V and 8 from J, leaving 19 bases between them. CDR3 coding DNA: TGTGCCAGCAGCCCTGCCCGGGGGGCAGGGGAAGCTTTCTTT. This codes for CASSPARGAGEAFF.

This clonotype was counted between two and nine times. This chain connects TRBV6-2 or TRBV6-3 to TRBJ1-1; D is perhaps TRBD1 (6 bases). The CDR3 length is 14 residues. CDR1 and CDR2 (germline): MNHEY, SVGEGT. Trimming shortened V by 0 bases and J by 8 bases, and 13 bases separated the two germline ends. The CDR3 spells CASSYSGRGLEAFF. Here the CDR3 DNA reads TGTGCCAGCAGTTACTCCGGCAGGGGCTTGGAAGCTTTCTTT.

This chain uses TRBV19 with TRBJ2-1, with TRBD1 as a possible D gene (5 bases). The germline V and J ends were trimmed by 9 bases and 2 bases, with 17 bases remaining between them. Germline V gene lookup returns CDR1 LNHDA and CDR2 SQIVND (reference sequence). This CDR3 contains 15 residues. CDR3 DNA: TGTGCCAGCAGGGCCATCCAAAGCCCCTACAATGAGCAGTTCTTC. This translates into CASRAIQSPYNEQFF. The entire variable domain, with the rest obtained from reference TRBV19 and TRBJ2-1, is as follows: DGGITQSPKYLFRKEGQNVTLSCEQNLNHDAMYWYRQDPGQGLRLIYYSQIVNDFQKGDIAEGYSVSREKKESFPLTVTSAQKNPTAFYLCASRAIQSPYNEQFFGPGTRLTVL.

This rearrangement joins TRBV9 to TRBJ2-2; D is undetermined. Between the trimmed V and J ends, which lost 0 bases and 0 bases, there was a span of 9 bases. The germline V gene encodes CDR1 SGDLS and CDR2 YYNGEE. The CDR3 runs 16 residues. DNA of the CDR3: TGTGCCAGCAGCGTAGATTTGCCCCCGAACACCGGGGAGCTGTTTTTT. The encoded protein is CASSVDLPPNTGELFF.

This clonotype has a handful of counts. The chain combines TRBV5-1 with TRBJ2-6, with TRBD1 identical over 7 bases. V trimming: 4 bases; J trimming: 3 bases; junction bases outside the gene matches: 4. CDR1 SGHRS and CDR2 YFSETQ come from the germline V gene. This CDR3 has 15 residues. In nucleotides, the CDR3 is TGCGCCAGCAGCCTTACAGGGGATGGGGCCAACGTCCTGACTTTC. Protein product: CASSLTGDGANVLTF.

This clonotype was seen a few times. This sequence joins TRBV6-2 or TRBV6-3 and TRBJ2-4; 8 nucleotides match TRBD2. The CDR3 runs 16 residues. After removal of 6 bases from V and 5 bases from J, the junction contained 12 bases not matched to a gene. Looked up from germline, CDR1 is MNHEY and CDR2 is SVGEGT. The CDR3 bases are TGTGCCAGCAGCGGGCTTTACCGGGAGGGACAAAACATTCAGTACTTC. This translates into CASSGLYREGQNIQYF.

This clonotype was counted only a few times. The chain is built from TRBV28 and TRBJ1-6, with 7 bases identical to TRBD1. This CDR3 is built from 15 residues. V was pared by 5 bases and J by 8 bases, with 9 bases of the junction left unmatched. Germline V gene data show CDR1 as MDHEN and CDR2 as SYDVKM. CDR3 coding DNA: TGTGCCAGCAGTATCAGACAGGGTGGGGATTCACCCCTCCACTTT. Its translation: CASSIRQGGDSPLHF.

The chain recombines TRBV4-2 with TRBJ1-5, with D maybe TRBD1 (5 bases). The germline V and J ends were trimmed by 0 bases and 0 bases, with 9 bases remaining between them. Germline CDR1 and CDR2: LGHNA and YNFKEQ. There are 16 residues in the CDR3. The CDR3 is CASSQEGHSSNQPQHF. DNA of the CDR3: TGTGCCAGCAGCCAAGAAGGACACAGTAGCAATCAGCCCCAGCATTTT.

This clonotype was picked up a small number of times. V gene TRBV5-1 combines with J gene TRBJ2-3, with D tentatively TRBD2 (5 bases). The CDR3 extends over 14 amino acids. Germline lookup yields CDR1 SGHRS and CDR2 YFSETQ. Trimming took 2 bases from V and 4 from J, leaving 11 bases between them. The CDR3: CASSLEGGADTQYF. CDR3 bases: TGCGCCAGCAGCTTAGAGGGCGGCGCAGATACGCAGTATTTT. Using reference TRBV5-1 and TRBJ2-3 for the parts outside the CDR3, the full variable domain is KAGVTQTPRYLIKTRGQQVTLSCSPISGHRSVSWYQQTPGQGLQFLFEYFSETQRNKGNFPGRFSGRQFSNSRSEMNVSTLELGDSALYLCASSLEGGADTQYFGPGTRLTVL.

The CDR3 DNA sequence: TGTGCCAGCAGTCCTAGAGACAGGGCCGAAGCTTTCTTT. It translates to CASSPRDRAEAFF. V and J are TRBV6-6 and TRBJ1-1; 7 nucleotides line up with TRBD1. The CDR3 contains 13 residues. CDR1 and CDR2 (germline): MNHNY, SVGAGI (reference sequence). Germline trimming cut 5 bases from V and 8 bases from J; bases unmatched to any gene: 8.

This clonotype appeared a few times. The chain combines TRBV4-3 with TRBJ2-3; D may be TRBD2 (5 bases). Germline CDR1 reads LGHNA; CDR2 reads YSLEER. The CDR3 is 15 residues long. Between the trimmed V and J ends, which lost 3 bases and 0 bases, there was a span of 10 bases. The CDR3 DNA sequence: TGCGCCAGCAGCCACGGACTTTCCAGCACAGATACGCAGTATTTT. Amino acid sequence: CASSHGLSSTDTQYF.

The table lists this clonotype with a few counts. The chain joins TRBV25-1 to TRBJ1-6; 10 bases are shared with TRBD1. Trimming cost V 1 base and J 10 bases; bases outside gene matches: 7. The CDR3 has 16 residues. CDR1 and CDR2 (germline): MGHDK, SYGVNS. CDR3 region: CASSEFPGQGNSPLHF. For the CDR3, the DNA is TGTGCCAGCAGTGAATTCCCGGGACAGGGGAACTCACCCCTCCACTTT.

J is TRBJ2-1 and V is TRBV24-1; 7 bases line up with TRBD2. Losses at the gene ends were 2 bases for V and 10 bases for J; bases not matched to a gene: 1. The CDR3 runs 12 residues. The germline gives CDR1 KGHDR, CDR2 SFDVKD. Here the CDR3 reads CATSDWGGEQFF. In DNA form, the CDR3 reads TGTGCCACCAGTGATTGGGGGGGAGAGCAGTTCTTC.

This clonotype came up a few times. The genes are TRBV4-2 and TRBJ2-3; 9 nucleotides match TRBD1. Losses at the gene ends were 2 bases for V and 6 bases for J; bases not matched to a gene: 9. Germline-derived CDR1 and CDR2 are LGHNA and YNFKEQ. The CDR3 has 16 residues. CDR3 in DNA: TGTGCCAGCAGCCAATCACAGGGGGCAGGTTCGGATACGCAGTATTTT. Its translation is CASSQSQGAGSDTQYF.